Below are 16 T cell receptor beta chains sequenced from a single sample in a study of response to subunit inactivated influenza vaccine. TCRdb recomputed calls from the RT-PCR reads with MiXCR, one row per CDR3 protein. Counted here are more than 500,000 distinct CDR3 sequences, about 11% occurring once; the ten biggest clones make up approximately 10%. The sample was also reused in another study, on T cells expressing NK-cell markers. That work adds: 5'RACE template switching with UMIs generated TCR beta cDNA.

Sequenced material: PBMCs from blood, taken on the day of vaccination. These receptors were collected from a man in his forties or fifties who received an inactivated influenza vaccine.

This clonotype showed up many times. The gene calls are TRBV12-5 and TRBJ1-1; D remains ambiguous. Trimming took off 2 bases at V and 4 bases at J, with 5 bases between the two ends. The CDR3 length is 12 residues. The V gene's germline CDR1 is LGHNT and CDR2 FRNRAP. This CDR3 reads CASGLSGTEAFF. The CDR3 region has the DNA TGTGCTAGTGGTTTGAGTGGCACTGAAGCTTTCTTT.

This chain connects TRBV28 to TRBJ2-1; 7 positions match TRBD2. This CDR3 is built from 17 residues. Germline trimming cut 4 bases from V and 4 bases from J; bases unmatched to any gene: 13. Germline V gives CDR1 MDHEN, CDR2 SYDVKM. DNA for the CDR3: TGTGCCAGCAGTTCAGTCCCCCTCCTAGCGGCTTACAATGAGCAGTTCTTC. Translated, it gives CASSSVPLLAAYNEQFF.

J is TRBJ1-2 and V is TRBV5-6; no clear D gene. V gave up 1 base and J gave up 4 bases, with 5 bases separating them. This CDR3 region has 12 residues. The V gene's germline CDR1 is SGHDT and CDR2 YYEEEE. The CDR3 DNA is TGTGCCAGCAGCTTGTGGAGCTATGGCTACACCTTC. Its protein product is CASSLWSYGYTF.

This clonotype was counted ten times or more. V and J are TRBV20-1 and TRBJ1-4, with 7 bases aligning to TRBD1. CDR3 length equals 12 residues. The V gene's germline CDR1 is DFQATT and CDR2 SNEGSKA (reference sequence). Losses at the gene ends were 7 bases for V and 5 bases for J; bases not matched to a gene: 4. This chain's CDR3 is CSVRGPNEKLFF. CDR3 nucleotides: TGCAGTGTGAGGGGGCCCAATGAAAAACTGTTTTTT.

This clonotype was picked up a small number of times. V is TRBV15 and J is TRBJ2-5; D is ambiguous. CDR1 and CDR2 (germline): LNHNV, YYDKDF (reference sequence). CDR3 length equals 12 residues. The V gene lost 0 bases and the J gene lost 12 bases, with 11 bases spanning the gap. CDR3 region: CATSRDKVSKYF. The DNA for the CDR3 is TGTGCCACCAGCAGAGATAAGGTCTCTAAGTACTTC.

The genes are TRBV10-3 and TRBJ2-7; 8 positions agree with TRBD1. The germline V gene encodes CDR1 ENHRY and CDR2 SYGVKD. The CDR3 contains 14 residues. With V trimmed by 7 bases and J by 1 base, 6 bases remained unmatched. DNA of the CDR3: TGTGCCATCAATCCAGGACAGGGTTCCTACGAGCAGTACTTC. Amino acid sequence: CAINPGQGSYEQYF.

This clonotype was counted only a few times. The genes are TRBV5-6 and TRBJ2-1; 13 bases line up with TRBD2. J lost 8 bases, V lost 3 bases, and 5 bases had no gene match. Per germline, CDR1 SGHDT and CDR2 YYEEEE. There are 15 residues in the CDR3. CDR3 sequence reads: CASSWTSGSRDEQFF. The CDR3 coding sequence is TGTGCCAGCAGCTGGACTAGCGGGAGTCGGGATGAGCAGTTCTTC.

This clonotype was picked up a small number of times. This chain links TRBV5-1 with TRBJ2-5; D gene uncertain. CDR1 SGHRS and CDR2 YFSETQ come from the germline V gene. This CDR3 is built from 13 residues. V dropped 1 base and J dropped 3 bases, with 7 bases sitting between them. CDR3 nucleotides: TGCGCCAGCAGCTTGAGGCTAAAAGAGACCCAGTACTTC. Amino acid sequence: CASSLRLKETQYF.

The chain has TRBV5-1 and TRBJ1-1; no clear D gene. The germline CDR1 and CDR2 sequences are SGHRS and YFSETQ. V was shortened by 3 bases and J by 1 base, with 10 bases between the two germline ends. The CDR3 contains 14 residues. The CDR3 sequence is CASSSRGPNTEAFF. The CDR3 DNA reads as TGCGCCAGCAGCTCCCGGGGTCCGAACACTGAAGCTTTCTTT.

This clonotype occurred many times. The rearrangement joins TRBV20-1 to TRBJ1-3; 7 nucleotides agree with TRBD1. The germline V gene has CDR1 DFQATT and CDR2 SNEGSKA (reference sequence). The CDR3 length is 13 residues. V was clipped by 5 bases and J by 4 bases; unmatched bases: 5. CDR3 sequence: CSAVRGSGNTIYF. CDR3 in DNA: TGCAGTGCTGTCAGGGGGTCCGGAAACACCATATATTTT.

The chain couples TRBV29-1 to TRBJ2-1, with D perhaps matching TRBD2 (6 bases). Per germline, CDR1 SQVTM and CDR2 ANQGSEA. The CDR3 is 13 residues long. Trimming pared 7 bases from V and 4 bases from J, leaving 14 bases between. In nucleotides, the CDR3 is TGCAGCGCTCGACTAGAAGCGTACAATGAGCAGTTCTTC. This sequence encodes CSARLEAYNEQFF.

The chain combines TRBV28 with TRBJ1-3, with a tentative D call TRBD1 (5 bases). This CDR3 has 17 amino acids. Germline V gene data show CDR1 as MDHEN and CDR2 as SYDVKM. Trimming took 4 bases from V and 0 from J, leaving 16 bases between them. CDR3: CASSSWGTQDSGNTIYF. The CDR3 DNA follows: TGTGCCAGCAGTTCCTGGGGGACGCAGGACTCTGGAAACACCATATATTTT.

The rearrangement joins TRBV29-1 to TRBJ2-2, with 7 bases fitting TRBD1. With V trimmed by 5 bases and J by 1 base, 7 bases remained unmatched. Germline-derived CDR1 and CDR2 are SQVTM and ANQGSEA. The CDR3 is 15 amino acids. The CDR3 bases are TGCAGCGTTAATTATGGGACAGTGAACACCGGGGAGCTGTTTTTT. It translates to CSVNYGTVNTGELFF.

The J gene is TRBJ1-5, the V gene TRBV6-5; D gene ambiguous. Germline V gene data show CDR1 as MNHEY and CDR2 as SVGAGI. This CDR3 comprises 15 residues. V dropped 0 bases and J dropped 0 bases, with 6 bases sitting between them. CDR3 nucleotide sequence: TGTGCCAGCAGTTACTCCCACTCTAGCAATCAGCCCCAGCATTTT. Encoded protein: CASSYSHSSNQPQHF.

This chain links TRBV24-1 with TRBJ2-1; D could derive from TRBD1 or TRBD2 (6 bases each). CDR3 size: 15 residues. Trimming stripped 2 bases from V and 6 bases from J, with 13 bases between. The V gene's germline CDR1 is KGHDR and CDR2 SFDVKD. This CDR3 is CATSDSPGASNEQFF. The CDR3 region has the DNA TGTGCCACCAGTGATTCCCCGGGGGCTTCCAATGAGCAGTTCTTC.

This clonotype was seen only a few times. The chain couples TRBV29-1 to TRBJ2-5; D may be TRBD2 (5 bases). CDR1 is SQVTM and CDR2 is ANQGSEA in the germline V gene. Trimming took 5 bases from V and 6 from J, leaving 7 bases between them. There are 10 residues in the CDR3. For the CDR3, the DNA is TGCAGCGTTCACGGGAAGACCCAGTACTTC. Residues: CSVHGKTQYF.